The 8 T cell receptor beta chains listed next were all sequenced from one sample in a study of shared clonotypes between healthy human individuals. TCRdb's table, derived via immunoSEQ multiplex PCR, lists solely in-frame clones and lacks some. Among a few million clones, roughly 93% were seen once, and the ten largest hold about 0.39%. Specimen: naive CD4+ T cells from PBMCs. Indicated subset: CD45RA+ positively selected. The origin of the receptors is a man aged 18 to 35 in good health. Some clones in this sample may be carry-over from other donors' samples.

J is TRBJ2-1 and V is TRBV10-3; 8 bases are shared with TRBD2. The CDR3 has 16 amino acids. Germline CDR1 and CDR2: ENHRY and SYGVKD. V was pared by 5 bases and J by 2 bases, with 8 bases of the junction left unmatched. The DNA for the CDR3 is TGTGCCATCAGTCCTAGCGGGTTGGCCCCCTACAATGAGCAGTTCTTC. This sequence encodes CAISPSGLAPYNEQFF.

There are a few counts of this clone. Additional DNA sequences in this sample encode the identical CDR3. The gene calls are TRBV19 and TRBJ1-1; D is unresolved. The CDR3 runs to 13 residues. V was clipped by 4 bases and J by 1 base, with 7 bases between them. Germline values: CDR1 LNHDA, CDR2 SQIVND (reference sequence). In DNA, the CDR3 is TGTGCCAGTAGTACCACGGGGAACACTGAAGCTTTCTTT. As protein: CASSTTGNTEAFF.

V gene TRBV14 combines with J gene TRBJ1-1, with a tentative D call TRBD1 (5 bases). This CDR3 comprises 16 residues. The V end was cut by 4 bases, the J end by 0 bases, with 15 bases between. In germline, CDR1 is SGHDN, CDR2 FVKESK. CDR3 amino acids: CASSRVVGTVNTEAFF. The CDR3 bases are TGTGCCAGCAGCCGAGTCGTCGGGACGGTGAACACTGAAGCTTTCTTT.

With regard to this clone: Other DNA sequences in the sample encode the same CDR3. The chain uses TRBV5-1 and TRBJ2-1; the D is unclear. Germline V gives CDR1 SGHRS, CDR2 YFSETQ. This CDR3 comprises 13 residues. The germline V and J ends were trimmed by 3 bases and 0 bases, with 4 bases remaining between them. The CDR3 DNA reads TGCGCCAGCAGCTCGAGCTCCTACAATGAGCAGTTCTTC. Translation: CASSSSSYNEQFF.

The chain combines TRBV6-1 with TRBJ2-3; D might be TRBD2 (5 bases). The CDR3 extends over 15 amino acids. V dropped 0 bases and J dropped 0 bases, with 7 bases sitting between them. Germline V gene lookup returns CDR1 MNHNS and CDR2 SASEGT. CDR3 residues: CASSEARVSTDTQYF. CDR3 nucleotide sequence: TGTGCCAGCAGTGAAGCGCGGGTGAGCACAGATACGCAGTATTTT.

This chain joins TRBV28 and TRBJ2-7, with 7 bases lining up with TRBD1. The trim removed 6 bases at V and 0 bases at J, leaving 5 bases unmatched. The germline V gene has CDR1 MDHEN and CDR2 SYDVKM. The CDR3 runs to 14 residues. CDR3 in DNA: TGTGCCAGCAGAACAGGGGATAGCTCCTACGAGCAGTACTTC. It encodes CASRTGDSSYEQYF.

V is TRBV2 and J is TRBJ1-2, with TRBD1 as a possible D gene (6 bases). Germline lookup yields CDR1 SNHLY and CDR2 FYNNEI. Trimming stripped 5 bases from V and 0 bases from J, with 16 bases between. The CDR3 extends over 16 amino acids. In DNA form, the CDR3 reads TGTGCCAGCAGTCCCCGGGGGCGAAATGCTAACTATGGCTACACCTTC. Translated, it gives CASSPRGRNANYGYTF.

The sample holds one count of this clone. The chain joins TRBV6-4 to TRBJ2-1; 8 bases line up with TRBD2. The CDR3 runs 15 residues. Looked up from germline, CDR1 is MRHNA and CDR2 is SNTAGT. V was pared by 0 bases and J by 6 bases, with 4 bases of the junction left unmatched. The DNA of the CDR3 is TGTGCCAGCAGTGACTCGGTAGCGGGAACCAATGAGCAGTTCTTC. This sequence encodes CASSDSVAGTNEQFF.